Listed here are 5 T cell receptor beta chains from one sample, sequenced in a study of blood T cell repertoires in COVID-19. The protocol was immunoSEQ multiplex PCR, while the TCRdb copy is restricted to in-frame clones and leaves out a portion. The profile shows 200,000 to 300,000 clones, about 87% of them singletons. The sample taken for sequencing was PBMCs or T cells enriched from blood (not recorded which). These receptors all come from a man aged 45-60 years who had been exposed to COVID-19.

The CDR3 protein is CASSALGGGLNQPQHF. DNA of the CDR3: TGTGCCAGCTCCGCCCTGGGGGGAGGGCTCAATCAGCCCCAGCATTTT. This chain uses TRBV18 with TRBJ1-5; maybe TRBD1 (5 bases). Germline-derived CDR1 and CDR2 are KGHSH and LQKENI. The CDR3 is made up of 16 amino acids. The ends were cut back, 6 bases at V and 3 bases at J, with 18 bases in the middle.

The chain carries TRBV5-5 and TRBJ1-4; tentative D call: TRBD1 (5 bases). Germline CDR1 SGHKS, CDR2 YYEKEE (reference sequence). The ends were cut back, 2 bases at V and 5 bases at J, with 22 bases in the middle. CDR3 size: 18 residues. The CDR3 here is CASSFGIGTGDSNEKLFF. The DNA for the CDR3 is TGTGCCAGCAGCTTTGGGATCGGCACCGGGGACTCCAATGAAAAACTGTTTTTT.

The chain couples TRBV6-4 to TRBJ1-1; no clear D gene. The CDR3 length is 12 residues. In germline, CDR1 is MRHNA, CDR2 SNTAGT. Trimming shortened V by 10 bases and J by 2 bases, and 11 bases separated the two germline ends. In DNA, the CDR3 is TGTGCCACCTCGGGTCCTAACACTGAAGCTTTCTTT. Protein product: CATSGPNTEAFF.

V and J are TRBV5-1 and TRBJ1-1, with 7 nucleotides matching TRBD1. Germline assignment: CDR1 SGHRS and CDR2 YFSETQ. The CDR3 is 14 amino acids. Trimming at V came to 4 bases and at J to 2 bases, leaving 5 bases not matched to a gene. The CDR3 DNA reads as TGCGCCAGCAGCATTACAGGGGCTAACACTGAAGCTTTCTTT. Its protein product is CASSITGANTEAFF. Full variable domain (outside the CDR3, taken from reference TRBV5-1 and TRBJ1-1): KAGVTQTPRYLIKTRGQQVTLSCSPISGHRSVSWYQQTPGQGLQFLFEYFSETQRNKGNFPGRFSGRQFSNSRSEMNVSTLELGDSALYLCASSITGANTEAFFGQGTRLTVV.

V is TRBV28 and J is TRBJ1-2; weak D call: TRBD1 (6 bases). In germline, CDR1 is MDHEN, CDR2 SYDVKM. V lost 6 bases and J lost 7, with 24 bases in between. This CDR3 has 16 amino acids. For the CDR3, the DNA is TGTGCCAGCAGCACAAGGGCAGGGGCTGGGGTGGGTGGCTACACCTTC. This codes for CASSTRAGAGVGGYTF.